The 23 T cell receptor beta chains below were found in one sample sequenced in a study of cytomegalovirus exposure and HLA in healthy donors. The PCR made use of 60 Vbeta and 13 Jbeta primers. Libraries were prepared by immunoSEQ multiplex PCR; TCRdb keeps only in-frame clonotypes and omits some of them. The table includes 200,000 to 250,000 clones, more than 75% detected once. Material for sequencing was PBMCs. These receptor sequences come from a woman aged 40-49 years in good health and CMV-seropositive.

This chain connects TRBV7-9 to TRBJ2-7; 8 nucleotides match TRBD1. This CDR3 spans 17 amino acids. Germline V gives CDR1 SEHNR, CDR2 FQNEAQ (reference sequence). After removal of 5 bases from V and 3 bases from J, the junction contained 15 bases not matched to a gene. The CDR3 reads CASSRLPGQVAFYEQYF. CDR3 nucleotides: TGTGCCAGCAGCCGTCTCCCGGGACAGGTGGCCTTCTACGAGCAGTACTTC.

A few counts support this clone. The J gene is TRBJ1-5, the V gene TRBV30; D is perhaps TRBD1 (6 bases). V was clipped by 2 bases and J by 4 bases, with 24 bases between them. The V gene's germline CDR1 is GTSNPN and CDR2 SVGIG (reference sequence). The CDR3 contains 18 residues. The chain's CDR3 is CAWSRAAGGLSRNQPQHF. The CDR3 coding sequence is TGTGCCTGGAGTCGGGCAGCCGGGGGGCTAAGTCGGAATCAGCCCCAGCATTTT.

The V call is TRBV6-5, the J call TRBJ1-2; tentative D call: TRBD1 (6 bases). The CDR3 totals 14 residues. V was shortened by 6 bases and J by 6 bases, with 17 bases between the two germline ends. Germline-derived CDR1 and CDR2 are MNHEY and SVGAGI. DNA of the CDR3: TGTGCCAGCAGGCCCGACAGGATTAAGAATGGCTACACCTTC. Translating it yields CASRPDRIKNGYTF.

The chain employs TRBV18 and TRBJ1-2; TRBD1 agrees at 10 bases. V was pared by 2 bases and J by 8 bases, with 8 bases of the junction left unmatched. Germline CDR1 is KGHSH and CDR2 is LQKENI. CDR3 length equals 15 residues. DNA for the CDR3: TGTGCCAGCTCACCAATAACCGGGACAGGGGACGGCTACACCTTC. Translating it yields CASSPITGTGDGYTF.

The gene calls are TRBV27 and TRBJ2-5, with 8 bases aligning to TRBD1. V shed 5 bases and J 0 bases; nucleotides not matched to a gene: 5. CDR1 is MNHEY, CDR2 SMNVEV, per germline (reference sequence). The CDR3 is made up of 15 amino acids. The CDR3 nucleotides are TGTGCCAGCAGTCTCGGGACAGGTTACCAAGAGACCCAGTACTTC. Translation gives CASSLGTGYQETQYF.

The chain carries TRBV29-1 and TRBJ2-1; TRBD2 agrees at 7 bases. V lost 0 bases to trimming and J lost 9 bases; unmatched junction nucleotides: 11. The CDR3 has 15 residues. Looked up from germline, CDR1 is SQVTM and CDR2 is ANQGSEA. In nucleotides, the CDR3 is TGCAGCGTTGAAGAATCAAGCGGGGTTACTGGTGAGCAGTTCTTC. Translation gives CSVEESSGVTGEQFF.

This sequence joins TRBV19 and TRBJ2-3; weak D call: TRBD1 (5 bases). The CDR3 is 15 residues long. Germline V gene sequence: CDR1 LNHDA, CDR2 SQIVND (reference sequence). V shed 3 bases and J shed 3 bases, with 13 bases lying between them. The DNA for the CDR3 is TGTGCCAGTAGTATCGGATCAGGGCCTACAGATACGCAGTATTTT. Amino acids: CASSIGSGPTDTQYF.

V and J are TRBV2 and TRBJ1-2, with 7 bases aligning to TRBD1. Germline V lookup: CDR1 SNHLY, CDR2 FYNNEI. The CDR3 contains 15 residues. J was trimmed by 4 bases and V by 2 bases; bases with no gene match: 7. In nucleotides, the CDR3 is TGTGCCAGCAGTGAAAGGGCAGGGGGAAGCTATGGCTACACCTTC. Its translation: CASSERAGGSYGYTF.

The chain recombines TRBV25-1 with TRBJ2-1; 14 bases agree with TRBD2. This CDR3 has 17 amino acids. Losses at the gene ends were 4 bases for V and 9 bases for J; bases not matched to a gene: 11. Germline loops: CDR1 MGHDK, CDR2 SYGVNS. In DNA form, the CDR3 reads TGTGCCAGCAGTGCGTCCCGCGGGACTAGCGGGAGTACTGAGCAGTTCTTC. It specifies CASSASRGTSGSTEQFF.

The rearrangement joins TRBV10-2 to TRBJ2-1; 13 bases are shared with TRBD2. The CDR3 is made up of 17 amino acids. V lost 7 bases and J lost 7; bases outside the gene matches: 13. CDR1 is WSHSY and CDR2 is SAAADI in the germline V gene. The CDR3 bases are TGCGCCAGCAATCCCCCACTAGCGGGAGGGCCTTCGAATGAGCAGTTCTTC. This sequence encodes CASNPPLAGGPSNEQFF.

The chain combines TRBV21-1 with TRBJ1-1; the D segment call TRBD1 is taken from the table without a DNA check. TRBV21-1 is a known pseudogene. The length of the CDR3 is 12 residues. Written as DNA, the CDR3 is TGTGCCAGCAGCAACGGACAGGATGAAGCTTTCTTT. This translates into CASSNGQDEAFF.

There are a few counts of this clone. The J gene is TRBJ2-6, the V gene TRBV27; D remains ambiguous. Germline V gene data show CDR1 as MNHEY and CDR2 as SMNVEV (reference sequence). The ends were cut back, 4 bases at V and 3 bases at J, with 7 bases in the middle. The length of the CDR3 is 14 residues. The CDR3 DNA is TGTGCCAGCAGTTCGTTAGTTGGGGCCAACGTCCTGACTTTC. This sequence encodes CASSSLVGANVLTF.

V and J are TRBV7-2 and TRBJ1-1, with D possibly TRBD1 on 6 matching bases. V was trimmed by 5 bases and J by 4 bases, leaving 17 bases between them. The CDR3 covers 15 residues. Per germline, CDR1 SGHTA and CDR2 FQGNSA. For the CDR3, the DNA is TGTGCCAGCAGCCTCAAGACAGGCGGCGGCACTGAAGCTTTCTTT. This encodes CASSLKTGGGTEAFF.

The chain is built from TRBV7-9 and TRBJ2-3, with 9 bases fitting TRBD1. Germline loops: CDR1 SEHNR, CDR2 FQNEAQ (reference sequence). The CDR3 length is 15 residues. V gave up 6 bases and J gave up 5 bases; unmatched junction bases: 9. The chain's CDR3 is CASRRNRGRLDTQYF. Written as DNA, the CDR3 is TGTGCCAGCAGGCGCAACAGGGGGCGGCTAGATACGCAGTATTTT.

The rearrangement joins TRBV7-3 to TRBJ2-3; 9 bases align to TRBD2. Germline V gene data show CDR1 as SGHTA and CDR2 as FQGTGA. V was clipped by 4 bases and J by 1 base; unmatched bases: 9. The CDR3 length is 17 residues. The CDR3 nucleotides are TGTGCCAGCAGCTACACGCCACAGCGGGAGGGCACAGATACGCAGTATTTT. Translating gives CASSYTPQREGTDTQYF.

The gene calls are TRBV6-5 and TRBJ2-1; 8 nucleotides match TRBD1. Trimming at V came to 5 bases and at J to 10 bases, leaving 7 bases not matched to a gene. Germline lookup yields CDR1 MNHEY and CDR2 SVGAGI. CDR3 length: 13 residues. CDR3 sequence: CASSAPGGLEQFF. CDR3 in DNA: TGTGCCAGCAGTGCTCCAGGGGGCTTGGAGCAGTTCTTC.

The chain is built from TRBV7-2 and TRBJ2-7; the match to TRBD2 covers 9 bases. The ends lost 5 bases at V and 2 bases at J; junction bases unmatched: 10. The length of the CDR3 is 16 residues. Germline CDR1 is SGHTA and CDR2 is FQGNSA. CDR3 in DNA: TGTGCCAGCAGCACAGGTAGCGGGAGTAAGACCTACGAGCAGTACTTC. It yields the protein CASSTGSGSKTYEQYF.

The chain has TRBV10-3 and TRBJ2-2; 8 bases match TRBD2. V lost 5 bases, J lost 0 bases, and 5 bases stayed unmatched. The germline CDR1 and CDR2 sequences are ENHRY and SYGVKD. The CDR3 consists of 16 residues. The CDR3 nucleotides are TGTGCCATCAGTACCGGGACTAGTGCGAACACCGGGGAGCTGTTTTTT. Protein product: CAISTGTSANTGELFF.

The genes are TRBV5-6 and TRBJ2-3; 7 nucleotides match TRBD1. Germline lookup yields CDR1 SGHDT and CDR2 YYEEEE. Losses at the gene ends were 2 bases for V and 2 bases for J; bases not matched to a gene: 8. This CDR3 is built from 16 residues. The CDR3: CASSFTIDRATDTQYF. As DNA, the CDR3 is TGTGCCAGCAGCTTCACCATCGACAGGGCCACAGATACGCAGTATTTT.

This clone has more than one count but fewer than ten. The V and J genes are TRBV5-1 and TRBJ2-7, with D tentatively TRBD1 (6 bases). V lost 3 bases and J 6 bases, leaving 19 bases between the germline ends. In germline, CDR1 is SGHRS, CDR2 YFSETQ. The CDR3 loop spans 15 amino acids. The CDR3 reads CASSWTSGEQGEQYF. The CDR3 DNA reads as TGCGCCAGCAGCTGGACATCAGGGGAGCAGGGCGAGCAGTACTTC.

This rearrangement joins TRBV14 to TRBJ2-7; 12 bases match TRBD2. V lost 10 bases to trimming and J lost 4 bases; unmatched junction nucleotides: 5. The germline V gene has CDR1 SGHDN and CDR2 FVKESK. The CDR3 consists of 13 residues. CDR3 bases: TGTGCCACCTCACTAGCGGGAGGTTACGAGCAGTACTTC. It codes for CATSLAGGYEQYF.

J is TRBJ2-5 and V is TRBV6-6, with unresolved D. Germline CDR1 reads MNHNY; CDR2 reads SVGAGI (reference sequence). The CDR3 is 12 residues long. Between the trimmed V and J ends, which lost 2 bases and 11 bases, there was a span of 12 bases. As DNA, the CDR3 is TGTGCCAGCAGTTACGAAACAGATGAGCAGTACTTC. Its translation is CASSYETDEQYF.

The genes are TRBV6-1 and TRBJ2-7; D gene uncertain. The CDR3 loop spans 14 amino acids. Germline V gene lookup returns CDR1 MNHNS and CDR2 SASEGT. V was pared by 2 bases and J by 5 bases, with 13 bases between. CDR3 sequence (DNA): TGTGCCAGCAGTGAAACCCTCCTCCGGGACGAGCAGTACTTC. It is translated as CASSETLLRDEQYF.